This TCR beta chain was sequenced in a study of blood T cell repertoires in COVID-19. The CDR3 has 14 amino acids. The V and J ends lost 0 bases and 8 bases respectively, with 14 bases between them. The germline CDR1 and CDR2 sequences are SGDLS and YYNGEE. Profiling relied on immunoSEQ multiplex PCR, and the TCRdb table lists in-frame clones only, not all of them. This sample carries around 80,000 clones, around 90% of them seen once, and the ten largest clones take approximately 4.4%. This clone was counted only a few times. The TCR was taken from a woman of 80 years or more with acute or convalescent COVID-19. J is TRBJ1-1 and V is TRBV9; a weak D match, TRBD1 (6 bases). Sequences were obtained from peripheral blood. The CDR3 is CASSVGNRVGEAFF. The CDR3 nucleotides are TGTGCCAGCAGCGTAGGCAACAGGGTGGGCGAAGCTTTCTTT.